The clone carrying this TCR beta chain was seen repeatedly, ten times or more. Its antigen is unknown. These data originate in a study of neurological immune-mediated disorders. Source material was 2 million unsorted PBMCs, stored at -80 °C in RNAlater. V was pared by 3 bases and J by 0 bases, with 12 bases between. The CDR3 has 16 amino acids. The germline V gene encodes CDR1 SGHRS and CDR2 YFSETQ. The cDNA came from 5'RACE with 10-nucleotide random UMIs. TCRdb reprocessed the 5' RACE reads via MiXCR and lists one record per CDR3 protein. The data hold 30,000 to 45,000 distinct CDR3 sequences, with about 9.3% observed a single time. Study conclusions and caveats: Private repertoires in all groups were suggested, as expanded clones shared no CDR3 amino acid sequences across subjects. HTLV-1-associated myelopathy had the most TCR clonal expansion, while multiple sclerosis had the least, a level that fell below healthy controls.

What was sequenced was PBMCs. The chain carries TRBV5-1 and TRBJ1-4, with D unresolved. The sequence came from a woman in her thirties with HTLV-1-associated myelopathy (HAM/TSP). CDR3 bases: TGCGCCAGCAGCTCTCTCGCTAGTGCAACTAATGAAAAACTGTTTTTT. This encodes CASSSLASATNEKLFF. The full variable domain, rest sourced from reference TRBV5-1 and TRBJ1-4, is KAGVTQTPRYLIKTRGQQVTLSCSPISGHRSVSWYQQTPGQGLQFLFEYFSETQRNKGNFPGRFSGRQFSNSRSEMNVSTLELGDSALYLCASSSLASATNEKLFFGSGTQLSVL.